The entry below gives a single T cell receptor beta chain sequence along with its context. Repertoires were generated with immunoSEQ multiplex PCR, while TCRdb's copy carries only in-frame clones and drops some. The sample comprises approximately 150,000 clones, approximately 84% of which are singletons, and roughly 4% rests with the top ten. This sample is drawn from a study of blood T cell repertoires in COVID-19. The germline CDR1 and CDR2 sequences are SQVTM and ANQGSEA. V dropped 0 bases and J dropped 5 bases, with 13 bases sitting between them. CDR3 length: 14 amino acids. The gene calls are TRBV29-1 and TRBJ2-5, with unresolved D. The TCR sequence derives from a man aged 50 to 59 in a cohort exposed to, infected with or recovered from COVID-19 (not recorded which). The sequencing input was PBMCs or T cells enriched from blood (not recorded which). The CDR3 region has the DNA TGCAGCGTTGAAGATCGGGTCCAGTGGGAGACCCAGTACTTC. It specifies CSVEDRVQWETQYF.